The rows below give T cell receptor beta chains drawn from one sample of a study of CD8+ T cells in alopecia areata. Data came from immunoSEQ multiplex PCR; TCRdb stores just in-frame clones and leaves some out. This sample yields nearly 200,000 clones, of which roughly 50% are seen a single time; 4.5% to 6% belongs to the top ten. The starting material was CD4+ T cells sorted from blood, obtained at week 24, from a patient treated with tofacitinib. Receptor source: a human donor with alopecia areata. Both conserved end residues are part of each CDR3.

j_gene: TRBJ2-7
v_gene: TRBV30
CDR3aa: CAWGGLAGPYEQYF

j_gene: TRBJ1-4
v_gene: TRBV2
CDR3aa: CASRADRTAAHEKLFF

j_gene: TRBJ2-1
v_gene: TRBV2
CDR3aa: CASKSSGGYNEQFF

j_gene: TRBJ1-4
v_gene: TRBV25-1
CDR3aa: CASTSGANEKLFF

j_gene: TRBJ2-2
v_gene: TRBV2
CDR3aa: CASSGQDYTGELFF

j_gene: TRBJ2-3
v_gene: TRBV28
CDR3aa: CASSFEDTQYF

j_gene: TRBJ2-5
v_gene: TRBV29-1
CDR3aa: CSVDRGLRGETQYF

j_gene: TRBJ1-1
v_gene: TRBV5-1
CDR3aa: CASSWIGQTTEAFF

j_gene: TRBJ1-4
v_gene: TRBV5-4
CDR3aa: CASSPEGSNEKLFF

j_gene: TRBJ2-1
v_gene: TRBV5-1
CDR3aa: CASSLARTGGNEQFF

j_gene: TRBJ2-5
v_gene: TRBV7-9
CDR3aa: CASSSSGQETQYF

j_gene: TRBJ2-5
v_gene: TRBV10-3
CDR3aa: CAISGTGAETQYF

j_gene: TRBJ1-4
v_gene: TRBV5-6
CDR3aa: CASSLEDSYEKLFF

j_gene: TRBJ2-7
v_gene: TRBV7-6
CDR3aa: CASSLRPYERGAYEQYF

j_gene: TRBJ2-5
v_gene: TRBV29-1
CDR3aa: CSVVGLGTAKETQYF

j_gene: TRBJ2-3
v_gene: TRBV29-1
CDR3aa: CSVEGERGGTQYF

j_gene: TRBJ1-2
v_gene: TRBV19
CDR3aa: CASGEFGGYTF

j_gene: TRBJ2-3
v_gene: TRBV28
CDR3aa: CASHGDSTDTQYF

j_gene: TRBJ1-4
v_gene: TRBV9
CDR3aa: CASSVRGEKLFF

j_gene: TRBJ2-5
v_gene: TRBV2
CDR3aa: CASREDEWETQYF

j_gene: TRBJ2-3
v_gene: TRBV7-3
CDR3aa: CASSLRSGGGDTQYF

j_gene: TRBJ2-5
v_gene: TRBV4-2
CDR3aa: CASSQDGDSPATQYF

j_gene: TRBJ1-1
v_gene: TRBV7-8
CDR3aa: CASSSGQVYTEAFF

j_gene: TRBJ1-5
v_gene: TRBV29-1
CDR3aa: CSVVDSTNQPQHF

j_gene: TRBJ1-1
v_gene: TRBV19
CDR3aa: CASGWQMNTEAFF

j_gene: TRBJ1-1
v_gene: TRBV4-3
CDR3aa: CASSQAWDTEAFF

j_gene: TRBJ2-5
v_gene: TRBV5-4
CDR3aa: CASSFRPGETQYF

j_gene: TRBJ2-3
v_gene: TRBV2
CDR3aa: CASKGTSDTDTQYF

j_gene: TRBJ2-7
v_gene: TRBV30
CDR3aa: CAWSVRLSNDEQYF

j_gene: TRBJ1-1
v_gene: TRBV10-3
CDR3aa: CAISESGEGTTEAFF

j_gene: TRBJ1-3
v_gene: TRBV30
CDR3aa: CAWSPDGGNTIYF

j_gene: TRBJ2-1
v_gene: TRBV29-1
CDR3aa: CSVPPRGYDNEQFF

j_gene: TRBJ1-2
v_gene: TRBV25-1
CDR3aa: CASSRGAYGYTF

j_gene: TRBJ1-6
v_gene: TRBV4-3
CDR3aa: CASSQDPPGGLSPLHF

j_gene: TRBJ2-7
v_gene: TRBV6-5
CDR3aa: CASSYKGEQYF

j_gene: TRBJ2-1
v_gene: TRBV9
CDR3aa: CASSVAGINEQFF

j_gene: TRBJ2-7
v_gene: TRBV5-6
CDR3aa: CASSGRQGYEQYF

j_gene: TRBJ1-4
v_gene: TRBV4-2
CDR3aa: CASSQARGRGVEKLFF

j_gene: TRBJ1-3
v_gene: TRBV7-2
CDR3aa: CASSSNGLFSGNTIYF

j_gene: TRBJ2-1
v_gene: TRBV5-1
CDR3aa: CASSWASGSYYNEQFF

j_gene: TRBJ2-5
v_gene: TRBV18
CDR3aa: CASSLSGEQETQYF

j_gene: TRBJ2-7
v_gene: TRBV5-1
CDR3aa: CASSHGTEYEQYF

j_gene: TRBJ1-1
v_gene: TRBV29-1
CDR3aa: CSARDRATEAFF

j_gene: TRBJ2-1
v_gene: TRBV29-1
CDR3aa: CSVVRDRGYNEQFF

j_gene: TRBJ2-1
v_gene: TRBV7-9
CDR3aa: CASSETGLGGHEQFF

j_gene: TRBJ2-7
v_gene: TRBV27
CDR3aa: CASRSLGQGTYEQYF

j_gene: TRBJ2-2
v_gene: TRBV4-1
CDR3aa: CASSQNGELFF

j_gene: TRBJ2-1
v_gene: TRBV4-3
CDR3aa: CASSQDPPPVSYNEQFF

j_gene: TRBJ1-5
v_gene: TRBV23-1
CDR3aa: CASSQSGVQPQHF

j_gene: TRBJ2-7
v_gene: TRBV6-5
CDR3aa: CASTGTAPYEQYF

j_gene: TRBJ1-5
v_gene: TRBV10-3
CDR3aa: CAIKATPNQPQHF

j_gene: TRBJ2-5
v_gene: TRBV5-1
CDR3aa: CASQGAGKKETQYF

j_gene: TRBJ2-5
v_gene: TRBV29-1
CDR3aa: CSVGTGQETQYF